This T cell receptor (beta chain) originates from a study of a mutant IDH1 vaccine in newly diagnosed glioma. Study as a whole: Previous treatment comprised radiotherapy, temozolomide, or both, mostly both.

Sample time point: week 11, during vaccination. The content of each vaccine dose was 300 ug of mutant IDH1 20-mer peptide, and topical imiquimod accompanied it. With regard to this clone: Antigen unknown.

Some clones are missing from TCRdb's copy, which holds only in-frame ones; the method was immunoSEQ multiplex PCR. The sample carries 35,000 or so clones, 80% recorded once. The source is a woman aged 25 to 39 with glioma. Some clones in this sample may be carry-over from other donors' samples. The source was peripheral blood mononuclear cells (PBMCs), collected from a glioma patient whose treatment included an IDH1 peptide vaccine.

Here the CDR3 DNA reads TGTGCCAGTAGCTATGGCTGGAACGAGCAGTACTTC. As protein: CASSYGWNEQYF. The chain has TRBV19 and TRBJ2-7; D uncertain. Germline V lookup: CDR1 LNHDA, CDR2 SQIVND (reference sequence). Between the trimmed V and J ends, which lost 6 bases and 5 bases, there was a span of 11 bases. The CDR3 runs to 12 residues.